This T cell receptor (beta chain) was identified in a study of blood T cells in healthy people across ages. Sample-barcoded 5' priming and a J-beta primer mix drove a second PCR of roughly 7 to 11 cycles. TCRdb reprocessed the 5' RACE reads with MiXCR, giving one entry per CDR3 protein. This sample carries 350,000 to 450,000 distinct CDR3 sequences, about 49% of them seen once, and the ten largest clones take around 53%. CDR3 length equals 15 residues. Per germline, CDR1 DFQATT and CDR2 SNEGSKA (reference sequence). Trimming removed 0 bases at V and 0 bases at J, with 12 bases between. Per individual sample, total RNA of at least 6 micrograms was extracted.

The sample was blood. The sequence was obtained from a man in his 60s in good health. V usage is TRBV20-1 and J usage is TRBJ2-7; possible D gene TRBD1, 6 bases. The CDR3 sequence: CSARDGTTISYEQYF. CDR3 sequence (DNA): TGCAGTGCTAGAGATGGGACAACTATCTCCTACGAGCAGTACTTC.